One sample yielded the 22 T cell receptor beta chains listed below, sequenced in a study of type 1 regulatory T cells. General study points: Type 1 regulatory T cells had a more restricted TCR repertoire than non-type 1 regulatory T cells.

Antigens of these TCRs are unknown. TCRdb reprocessed the reads via MiXCR and lists one record per CDR3 protein. The data hold 70,000 or so distinct CDR3 sequences, with roughly 20% observed a single time. The sample was cultured type 1 regulatory T (Tr1) cells, either the whole culture or a sorted fraction (not recorded which). The receptors stem from a human donor in good health.

The chain couples TRBV5-1 to TRBJ2-1, with 15 nucleotides matching TRBD2. CDR1 is SGHRS, CDR2 YFSETQ, per germline. Trimming removed 4 bases from V and 7 bases from J; junction bases left unmatched: 6. This CDR3 comprises 16 residues. CDR3 in DNA: TGCGCCAGCAGCCCCGGGACTAGCGGGAGGAAAAATGAGCAGTTCTTC. Amino acid sequence: CASSPGTSGRKNEQFF.

In DNA form, the CDR3 reads TGTGCCAGCAGTTATCCGCCCGGGTATACGTACGAGCAGTACTTC. This encodes CASSYPPGYTYEQYF. The chain joins TRBV6-1 to TRBJ2-7; D gene ambiguous. The CDR3 has 15 residues. Germline lookup yields CDR1 MNHNS and CDR2 SASEGT. Trimming took off 5 bases at V and 4 bases at J, with 18 bases between the two ends.

The table lists this clonotype with many counts. J is TRBJ1-4 and V is TRBV12-3 or TRBV12-4; D gene ambiguous. With 6 bases removed from V and 0 bases from J, the gap between germline ends came to 11 bases. This CDR3 contains 15 residues. The CDR3 reads CASRPDGATNEKLFF. CDR3 coding DNA: TGTGCCAGCAGACCTGACGGAGCAACTAATGAAAAACTGTTTTTT.

This clonotype was found a few times. The gene calls are TRBV12-5 and TRBJ1-1; D not certain. Deletions cut 1 base from V and 4 bases from J, with 10 bases between. Germline CDR1 and CDR2: LGHNT and FRNRAP. The CDR3 contains 14 residues. The CDR3 nucleotides are TGTGCTAGTGGTTTGGGCACCGGAGGCACTGAAGCTTTCTTT. It translates to CASGLGTGGTEAFF. The entire variable domain, with the rest obtained from reference TRBV12-5 and TRBJ1-1, is as follows: DARVTQTPRHKVTEMGQEVTMRCQPILGHNTVFWYRQTMMQGLELLAYFRNRAPLDDSGMPKDRFSAEMPDATLATLKIQPSEPRDSAVYFCASGLGTGGTEAFFGQGTRLTVV.

This clonotype was counted between two and nine times. This sequence joins TRBV5-1 and TRBJ2-3, with 7 bases aligning to TRBD1. V shed 5 bases, J shed 4 bases, and the junction held 7 bases outside the gene matches. Per germline, CDR1 SGHRS and CDR2 YFSETQ. The CDR3 sequence is 14 residues long. CDR3 loop: CASSRDRAADTQYF. The CDR3 nucleotides read TGCGCCAGCAGTCGCGACAGGGCAGCAGATACGCAGTATTTT.

This clonotype appeared a few times. The chain combines TRBV5-4 with TRBJ2-2, with D possibly being TRBD1 or TRBD2 (5 bases each). CDR3 length equals 16 residues. Germline V CDR1 and CDR2: SGHNT, YYREEE (reference sequence). V was trimmed by 4 bases and J by 6 bases, leaving 19 bases between them. Here the CDR3 DNA reads TGTGCCAGCAGCCCGGGGACCACCATGGGGGCCGGGGAGCTGTTTTTT. As protein: CASSPGTTMGAGELFF.

At least ten counts were recorded for this clonotype. The chain has TRBV5-4 and TRBJ2-1; 11 bases align to TRBD2. After removal of 9 bases from V and 5 bases from J, the junction contained 10 bases not matched to a gene. This CDR3 comprises 15 residues. Germline CDR1 SGHNT, CDR2 YYREEE (reference sequence). The CDR3 spells CATRLLAGDNNEQFF. The CDR3 DNA sequence: TGTGCCACCAGATTACTAGCGGGAGATAACAATGAGCAGTTCTTC.

The J gene is TRBJ2-3, the V gene TRBV5-1, with TRBD2 identical over 8 bases. J was trimmed by 6 bases and V by 7 bases; bases with no gene match: 13. The CDR3 has 15 amino acids. Germline V gene sequence: CDR1 SGHRS, CDR2 YFSETQ. The CDR3 reads CASAPRGGGKDTQYF. The CDR3 DNA reads as TGCGCCAGCGCCCCCCGGGGCGGGGGGAAGGATACGCAGTATTTT.

The rearrangement uses TRBV5-1 and TRBJ2-1; D ambiguous. Germline-derived CDR1 and CDR2 are SGHRS and YFSETQ. The CDR3 runs to 12 residues. V lost 4 bases and J lost 5, with 7 bases in between. CDR3 sequence (DNA): TGCGCCAGCAGCCTGTATAACAATGAGCAGTTCTTC. Translating it yields CASSLYNNEQFF.

This clonotype was observed at least ten times. The V call is TRBV20-1, the J call TRBJ2-5, with a tentative D call TRBD2 (6 bases). CDR3 length: 14 amino acids. Germline assignment: CDR1 DFQATT and CDR2 SNEGSKA (reference sequence). The V and J ends lost 4 bases and 1 base respectively, with 13 bases between them. The CDR3 nucleotides read TGCAGTGCTAACCCGGGGGTGGGCCAAGAGACCCAGTACTTC. It is translated as CSANPGVGQETQYF.

This clonotype occurred a few times. The chain employs TRBV7-8 and TRBJ2-7; D call uncertain. Germline CDR1 and CDR2: SGHVS and FQNEAQ. The CDR3 covers 11 residues. Trimming left V 0 bases short and J 7 bases short, with 4 bases between. The CDR3 is CASSLAGEQYF. DNA of the CDR3: TGTGCCAGCAGCTTAGCTGGTGAGCAGTACTTC.

In this sample, this clonotype turned up a few times. This chain links TRBV6-5 with TRBJ1-1; D remains unclear. CDR1 MNHEY and CDR2 SVGAGI come from the germline V gene. The CDR3 consists of 12 residues. Trimming stripped 7 bases from V and 2 bases from J, with 8 bases between. The chain's CDR3 is CASNGVNTEAFF. The CDR3, as DNA: TGTGCCAGCAATGGAGTCAACACTGAAGCTTTCTTT.

This chain uses TRBV12-3 or TRBV12-4 with TRBJ2-2; 8 nucleotides match TRBD2. The CDR3 has 17 amino acids. With V trimmed by 5 bases and J by 2 bases, 10 bases remained unmatched. The CDR3 here is CASSRQLAEGNTGELFF. The CDR3 DNA is TGTGCCAGCAGTCGTCAACTAGCGGAGGGTAACACCGGGGAGCTGTTTTTT.

This chain uses TRBV28 with TRBJ2-2; D ambiguous. V was shortened by 5 bases and J by 3 bases, with 4 bases between the two germline ends. The CDR3 runs to 12 residues. CDR1 is MDHEN, CDR2 SYDVKM, per germline. In DNA form, the CDR3 reads TGTGCCAGCAGTCAGTACACCGGGGAGCTGTTTTTT. Amino acid sequence: CASSQYTGELFF.

This clonotype was recorded at least ten times. This rearrangement joins TRBV7-2 to TRBJ2-7, with a tentative D call TRBD2 (6 bases). The V gene's germline CDR1 is SGHTA and CDR2 FQGNSA. V gave up 1 base and J gave up 6 bases, with 10 bases separating them. The length of the CDR3 is 13 residues. The CDR3 region is CASSLVRSGEQYF. In nucleotides, the CDR3 is TGTGCCAGCAGCTTAGTCCGTAGCGGCGAGCAGTACTTC.

The chain employs TRBV7-8 and TRBJ2-7; D call uncertain. The CDR3 is made up of 13 amino acids. The V end was cut by 2 bases, the J end by 7 bases, with 12 bases between. Germline V gene lookup returns CDR1 SGHVS and CDR2 FQNEAQ. CDR3 residues: CASSLSLLREQYF. As DNA, the CDR3 is TGTGCCAGCAGCTTATCACTGTTACGAGAGCAGTACTTC. Together with reference TRBV7-8 and TRBJ2-7, the CDR3 gives the full variable domain: GAGVSQSPRYKVAKRGQDVALRCDPISGHVSLFWYQQALGQGPEFLTYFQNEAQLDKSGLPSDRFFAERPEGSVSTLKIQRTQQEDSAVYLCASSLSLLREQYFGPGTRLTVT.

This clonotype was counted a few times. The chain joins TRBV12-3 or TRBV12-4 to TRBJ1-2, with 7 bases matching TRBD1. The CDR3 has 13 amino acids. Trimming at V came to 5 bases and at J to 2 bases, leaving 2 bases not matched to a gene. This CDR3 is CASSAGQNYGYTF. CDR3 DNA: TGTGCCAGCAGTGCGGGACAGAACTATGGCTACACCTTC.

This clonotype was found a few times. The genes are TRBV19 and TRBJ2-4; maybe TRBD2 (7 bases). V lost 8 bases to trimming and J lost 7 bases, with 21 bases between them. Germline V gene sequence: CDR1 LNHDA, CDR2 SQIVND (reference sequence). This CDR3 region has 15 residues. CDR3 coding DNA: TGTGCCAGTCGGGAAGGGGGGGCTAATGACAACATTCAGTACTTC. Its protein product is CASREGGANDNIQYF.

The chain has TRBV7-9 and TRBJ1-2; maybe TRBD1 (6 bases). CDR3 length: 15 amino acids. Trimming left V 3 bases short and J 3 bases short, with 14 bases between. Germline V CDR1 and CDR2: SEHNR, FQNEAQ (reference sequence). The CDR3 loop is CASSLPGGEDYGYTF. The CDR3 region has the DNA TGTGCCAGCAGCTTGCCTGGGGGCGAGGACTATGGCTACACCTTC.

There are a few counts of this clonotype. The V call is TRBV12-3 or TRBV12-4, the J call TRBJ2-2; TRBD1 might be the D (6 bases). The CDR3 totals 15 residues. V gave up 5 bases and J gave up 3 bases, with 13 bases separating them. The chain's CDR3 is CASSPETGHTGELFF. As DNA, the CDR3 is TGTGCCAGCAGTCCGGAGACAGGTCACACCGGGGAGCTGTTTTTT.

The rearrangement uses TRBV10-3 and TRBJ2-2, with TRBD1 as a possible D gene (5 bases). This CDR3 has 15 amino acids. Germline V lookup: CDR1 ENHRY, CDR2 SYGVKD. Trimming cost V 3 bases and J 0 bases, with 8 bases left between them. The CDR3 DNA is TGTGCCATCAGTGAAAGGGGTACGAACACCGGGGAGCTGTTTTTT. It translates to CAISERGTNTGELFF.

The V call is TRBV5-1, the J call TRBJ2-6; 8 bases match TRBD1. CDR3 length equals 19 residues. The trim removed 3 bases at V and 2 bases at J, leaving 13 bases unmatched. Germline V gene data show CDR1 as SGHRS and CDR2 as YFSETQ. CDR3 in DNA: TGCGCCAGCAGCTCTCTTTTAGAGACAGGGGAGGCTGGGGCCAACGTCCTGACTTTC. This gives the protein CASSSLLETGEAGANVLTF.